One sample yielded the 27 T cell receptor beta chains listed below, sequenced in a study of CD8+CD57+ T cells in acquired aplastic anemia. CDR3 and TCR beta VDJ profiling relied on a genomic DNA template. TCRdb re-derived calls from the reads in MiXCR, one entry per CDR3 protein. The table has about 260,000 distinct CDR3 sequences, roughly 80% seen once. For sequencing, patients were chosen who had shown expansion of CD8+CD57+ cells by flow cytometry. The specimen sequenced was sorted CD4+, CD8+, or CD8+CD57+ T cells (not recorded which) from PBMCs. The receptors were sampled from a human donor with aplastic anemia.

The chain links TRBV15 to TRBJ2-5; the D is unclear. This CDR3 spans 14 amino acids. Germline V gives CDR1 LNHNV, CDR2 YYDKDF (reference sequence). V was shortened by 5 bases and J by 2 bases, with 12 bases between the two germline ends. Here the CDR3 DNA reads TGTGCCACCAGCTTAGCTAGTCGTCAAGAGACCCAGTACTTC. Amino acid sequence: CATSLASRQETQYF.

As concerns this clonotype: One end of the junction does not line up with germline, which may come from a read error. This chain links TRBV9 with TRBJ2-3, with a possible D match to TRBD1 (5 bases). CDR3 length: 13 amino acids. The V gene's germline CDR1 is SGDLS and CDR2 YYNGEE. DNA for the CDR3: TGTGCCAGCAGCGTAGGGGGCAGATCAGCTACGCAGTTT. Amino acid sequence: CASSVGGRSATQF.

This clonotype was recorded once. CDR3 DNA: TGCAGCGTTGACGAGTCCCAGGGACAGTACTTC. It codes for CSVDESQGQYF. This chain connects TRBV29-1 to TRBJ2-7; tentatively, D is TRBD1 (5 bases). The CDR3 is made up of 11 amino acids. Germline values: CDR1 SQVTM, CDR2 ANQGSEA. Trimming cost V 3 bases and J 10 bases, with 13 bases left between them.

The rearrangement links TRBV7-2 to TRBJ2-7; D possibly uses TRBD1 or TRBD2 (6 bases each). Trimming left V 9 bases short and J 7 bases short, with 19 bases between. Germline V gives CDR1 SGHTA, CDR2 FQGNSA. CDR3 length: 13 amino acids. In nucleotides, the CDR3 is TGTGCCAGTAGTCTACAGGGAGGTGAAGAGCAGTACTTC. Translation: CASSLQGGEEQYF.

V is TRBV2 and J is TRBJ2-3; D may correspond to TRBD1 or TRBD2 (5 bases each). Trimming left V 8 bases short and J 6 bases short, with 15 bases between. Germline V lookup: CDR1 SNHLY, CDR2 FYNNEI. The CDR3 runs to 13 residues. CDR3 amino acids: CASGWGGPDTQYF. In DNA, the CDR3 is TGTGCCAGCGGGTGGGGCGGGCCGGATACGCAGTATTTT.

Points on this clonotype: Relative to the germline gene, one junction end is altered; a read error may explain this. J is TRBJ1-2 and V is TRBV7-8, with 7 bases lining up with TRBD1. The CDR3 covers 16 residues. Germline CDR1 reads SGHVS; CDR2 reads FQNEAQ. The CDR3 nucleotides are TGTGCCAGCAGCGTAGCTAACAGGGGTGATACCTATGGCTACACCTTC. Translated, it gives CASSVANRGDTYGYTF.

This clonotype turned up a few times. The CDR3 is CASSVEDYGYTF. The CDR3 region has the DNA TGTGCCAGCAGCGTAGAGGACTATGGCTACACCTTC. This rearrangement joins TRBV9 to TRBJ1-2, with unresolved D. The CDR3 runs to 12 residues. V lost 0 bases to trimming and J lost 3 bases, with 3 bases between them. Germline CDR1 reads SGDLS; CDR2 reads YYNGEE.

In regard to this clonotype: Sequence at one end of the junction differs from germline and may be a read error. The chain links TRBV2 to TRBJ2-5; tentative D call: TRBD2 (7 bases). CDR1 and CDR2 from the germline V gene are SNHLY and FYNNEI. This CDR3 spans 14 amino acids. CDR3 sequence (DNA): TGTGCCAGCAGTGGGGGGGGGGGGGCGAACACTGAAGCTTTC. Translating gives CASSGGGGANTEAF.

The gene calls are TRBV9 and TRBJ2-5; 8 positions match TRBD2. With V trimmed by 10 bases and J by 0 bases, 8 bases remained unmatched. The germline V gene encodes CDR1 SGDLS and CDR2 YYNGEE. The CDR3 sequence is 14 residues long. DNA of the CDR3: TGTGCCTACAGGATAGCGGGGTACCAAGAGACCCAGTACTTC. It codes for CAYRIAGYQETQYF.

Concerning this clonotype: One junction end disagrees with the germline gene, perhaps due to a read error. The chain uses TRBV7-8 and TRBJ2-4, with D perhaps TRBD2 (6 bases). CDR1 and CDR2 from the germline V gene are SGHVS and FQNEAQ. The CDR3 covers 13 residues. This chain's CDR3 is CASSLAGGNDTQF. CDR3 DNA sequence: TGTGCCAGCAGCTTAGCGGGAGGAAACGATACGCAGTTC.

Points on this clonotype: An end of the junction differs from the germline gene, which may be a read error. J is TRBJ2-5 and V is TRBV7-9, with a tentative D call TRBD2 (6 bases). This CDR3 is 12 amino acids long. In germline, CDR1 is SEHNR, CDR2 FQNEAQ (reference sequence). The CDR3 loop reads CASTGARETPWF. In nucleotides, the CDR3 is TGTGCCAGCACGGGAGCTAGGGAGACCCCGTGGTTC.

Concerning this clonotype: No conserved phenylalanine or tryptophan ends this CDR3, so it is likely a read error. It is unclear where the CDR3 begins or ends on the DNA, so no DNA is shown, and the CDR3 is as TCRdb lists it. This rearrangement joins TRBV7-9 to TRBJ2-7; the table calls TRBD1, which could not be checked here. The CDR3 comprises 13 residues, both ends counted. CDR1 is SEHNR, CDR2 FQNEAQ, per germline (reference sequence). The CDR3 sequence is CATSLQGGDRLYY.

This clonotype has a single count. V is TRBV5-1 and J is TRBJ2-7; 10 bases match TRBD2. The trim removed 2 bases at V and 7 bases at J, leaving 9 bases unmatched. Germline assignment: CDR1 SGHRS and CDR2 YFSETQ. The CDR3 is 15 residues long. The CDR3 is CASSFTSGVPGEQYV. The CDR3 nucleotides are TGCGCCAGCAGCTTTACTAGCGGGGTACCCGGGGAGCAGTACGTC.

This chain joins TRBV7-3 and TRBJ2-7, with D unresolved. V gave up 8 bases and J gave up 5 bases, with 25 bases separating them. The CDR3 contains 16 residues. The V gene's germline CDR1 is SGHTA and CDR2 FQGTGA. In DNA form, the CDR3 reads TGTGCCAGCTGCCGACAAGCGTACAGCGTTGGTCACGAGCAGTACTTC. Residues: CASCRQAYSVGHEQYF.

This chain uses TRBV20-1 with TRBJ2-3, with 9 bases matching TRBD2. Germline CDR1 DFQATT, CDR2 SNEGSKA (reference sequence). This CDR3 has 15 amino acids. Trimming removed 6 bases from V and 1 base from J; junction bases left unmatched: 8. The CDR3 region is CSATKPSGGTDTQYF. CDR3 bases: TGCAGTGCAACAAAACCTAGCGGGGGCACAGATACGCAGTATTTT.

The chain couples TRBV15 to TRBJ2-2; no clear D gene. Trimming shortened V by 11 bases and J by 6 bases, and 19 bases separated the two germline ends. This CDR3 spans 14 amino acids. CDR1 is LNHNV and CDR2 is YYDKDF in the germline V gene (reference sequence). The chain's CDR3 is CAAGRVRSAGELFF. The CDR3 DNA reads as TGTGCCGCCGGAAGGGTGAGAAGCGCCGGGGAGCTGTTTTTT.

The V call is TRBV11-2, the J call TRBJ2-7, with 9 nucleotides matching TRBD1. The length of the CDR3 is 16 residues. V was clipped by 5 bases and J by 4 bases; unmatched bases: 12. Per the germline V gene, CDR1 is SGHAT and CDR2 is FQNNGV. CDR3 DNA: TGTGCCAGCAGCCGTACAGGGGGCCTCACAAGTTACGAGCAGTACTTC. It encodes CASSRTGGLTSYEQYF.

A word on this clonotype: Since the CDR3 does not end with the conserved phenylalanine or tryptophan, this likely comes from a read error. No DNA is shown, since the ends of the CDR3 on it are uncertain; the CDR3 is the one TCRdb lists. The chain employs TRBV2 and TRBJ2-6; the D call of TRBD1 is as the table states it, not checked on the DNA. Inclusive of both ends, the CDR3 amounts to 16 amino acids. Germline V CDR1 and CDR2: SNHLY, FYNNEI. CDR3 sequence: CASSDGGSYGHYFGPG.

For this clonotype: The conserved phenylalanine or tryptophan normally closing the CDR3 is absent here, so this likely arose from a read error. No DNA is shown, since the ends of the CDR3 on it are uncertain; the CDR3 is the one TCRdb lists. This sequence joins TRBV7-9 and TRBJ2-3; TRBD1, the table's D call, was not compared with the DNA. Inclusive of both ends, the CDR3 amounts to 14 amino acids. Germline V lookup: CDR1 SEHNR, CDR2 FQNEAQ (reference sequence). The CDR3 is CAGQGARETQYLGL.

In the case of this clonotype: This likely comes from a read error, as the CDR3 has no conserved phenylalanine or tryptophan at its end. The limits of the CDR3 on the DNA are not certain, so only TCRdb's listed CDR3 is given. This chain links TRBV7-8 with TRBJ2-3; the table's TRBD1 call for D was not verified on the DNA. Germline lookup yields CDR1 SGHVS and CDR2 FQNEAQ. The CDR3 region is 13 residues in length, termini included. The CDR3: CASGFEGNGTAFS.

V is TRBV7-4 and J is TRBJ1-1; no clear D. The V and J ends lost 1 base and 8 bases respectively, with 17 bases between them. The CDR3 runs 15 residues. Germline lookup yields CDR1 SGHVT and CDR2 SQSDAQ. Here the CDR3 DNA reads TGTGCCAGCAGCTTAGATCCTACAGACAATACGGAAGCTTTCTTT. It yields the protein CASSLDPTDNTEAFF.

Points on this clonotype: The junction shows a germline mismatch at one end, possibly a read error. The genes are TRBV9 and TRBJ2-3, with D perhaps TRBD2 (6 bases). The length of the CDR3 is 14 residues. CDR1 is SGDLS, CDR2 YYNGEE, per germline. The CDR3 here is CASSVGGGRVKQDF. The CDR3 DNA reads TGTGCCAGCAGCGTAGGGGGAGGTCGGGTGAAGCAGGATTTT.

The table lists this clonotype with a few counts. The chain is built from TRBV2 and TRBJ1-5; the D gene is possibly TRBD1 (6 bases). This CDR3 region has 13 residues. Trimming shortened V by 3 bases and J by 11 bases, and 14 bases separated the two germline ends. Germline V gene data show CDR1 as SNHLY and CDR2 as FYNNEI. The CDR3 region is CASSDRGLLSQHF. The CDR3 coding sequence is TGTGCCAGCAGTGACAGGGGCTTATTGTCCCAGCATTTT.

The chain uses TRBV7-2 and TRBJ1-1, with TRBD1 as a possible D gene (5 bases). The CDR3 totals 15 residues. CDR1 SGHTA and CDR2 FQGNSA come from the germline V gene. The V end was cut by 1 base, the J end by 14 bases, with 23 bases between. CDR3 residues: CASSLGSREIAELFF. Written as DNA, the CDR3 is TGTGCCAGCAGCTTAGGCTCCAGGGAGATTGCTGAACTGTTCTTT.

The V call is TRBV6-4, the J call TRBJ2-1, with 14 bases that match TRBD2. The CDR3 runs 19 residues. Unmatched junction bases numbered 8, after V lost 4 bases and J lost 0 bases. Germline lookup yields CDR1 MRHNA and CDR2 SNTAGT. The CDR3 bases are TGTGCCAGCAGTGCTCCGACTAGCGGGGGGGATAGCTCCTACAATGAGCAGTTCTTC. As protein: CASSAPTSGGDSSYNEQFF.

As for this clonotype: Since a much larger clone is just one base distant, this may be a read error. CDR3 nucleotide sequence: TGTGCCAGTAGGATAGCTAGCGGAGCCTACAATGAGCAGTTGTTCGTC. Translation: CASRIASGAYNEQLFV. The rearrangement links TRBV19 to TRBJ2-7, with TRBD2 identical over 7 bases. The V gene's germline CDR1 is LNHDA and CDR2 SQIVND (reference sequence). The CDR3 has 16 residues.

The gene calls are TRBV12-3 or TRBV12-4 and TRBJ2-7; D remains unclear. V lost 6 bases and J lost 2, with 5 bases in between. The CDR3 has 11 amino acids. CDR3 bases: TGTGCCAGCAGCTCCACCTACGAGCAGTACTTC. It specifies CASSSTYEQYF.